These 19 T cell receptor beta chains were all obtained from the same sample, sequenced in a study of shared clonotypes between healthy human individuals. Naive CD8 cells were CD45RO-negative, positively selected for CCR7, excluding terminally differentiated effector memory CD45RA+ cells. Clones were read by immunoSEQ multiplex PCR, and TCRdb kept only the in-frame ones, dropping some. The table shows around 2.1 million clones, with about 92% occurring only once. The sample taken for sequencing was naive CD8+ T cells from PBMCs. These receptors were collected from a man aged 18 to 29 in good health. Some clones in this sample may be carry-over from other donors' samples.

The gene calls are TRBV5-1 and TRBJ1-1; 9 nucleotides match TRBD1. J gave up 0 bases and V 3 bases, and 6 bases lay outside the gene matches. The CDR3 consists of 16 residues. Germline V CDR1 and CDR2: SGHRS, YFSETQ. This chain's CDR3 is CASSYTGGAMNTEAFF. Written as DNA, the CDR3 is TGCGCCAGCAGCTATACAGGGGGCGCGATGAACACTGAAGCTTTCTTT.

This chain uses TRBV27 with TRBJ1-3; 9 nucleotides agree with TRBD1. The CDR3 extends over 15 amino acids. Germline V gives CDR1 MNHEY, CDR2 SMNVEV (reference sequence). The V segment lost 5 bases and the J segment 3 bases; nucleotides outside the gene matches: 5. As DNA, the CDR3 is TGTGCCAGCAGTCCAGGGACAGGGAATGGAAACACCATATATTTT. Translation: CASSPGTGNGNTIYF.

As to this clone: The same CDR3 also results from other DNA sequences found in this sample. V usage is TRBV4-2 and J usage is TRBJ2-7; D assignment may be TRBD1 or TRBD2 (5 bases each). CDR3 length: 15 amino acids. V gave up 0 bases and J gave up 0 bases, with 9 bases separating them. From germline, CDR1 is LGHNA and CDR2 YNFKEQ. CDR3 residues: CASSQESGSSYEQYF. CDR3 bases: TGTGCCAGCAGCCAAGAATCAGGGAGCTCCTACGAGCAGTACTTC.

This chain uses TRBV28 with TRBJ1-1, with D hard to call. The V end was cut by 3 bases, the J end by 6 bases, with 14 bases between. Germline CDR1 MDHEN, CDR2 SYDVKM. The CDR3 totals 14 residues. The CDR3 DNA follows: TGTGCCAGCAGTTTCCGTTGGAGCTCAGCTGAAGCTTTCTTT. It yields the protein CASSFRWSSAEAFF.

CDR3 coding DNA: TGTGCCAGCAGCTACACGAACGGACAGGCGGAAGAACTGTTTTTT. This gives the protein CASSYTNGQAEELFF. The V and J genes are TRBV16 and TRBJ1-4; 7 nucleotides match TRBD1. Trimming at V came to 5 bases and at J to 12 bases, leaving 15 bases not matched to a gene. Germline CDR1 is KGHSY and CDR2 is FQNENV. The CDR3 is 15 residues long.

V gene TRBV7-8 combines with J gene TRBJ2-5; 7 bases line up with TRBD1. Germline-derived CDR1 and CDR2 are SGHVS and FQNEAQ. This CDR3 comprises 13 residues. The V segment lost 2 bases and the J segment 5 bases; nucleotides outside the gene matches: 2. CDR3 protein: CASSLTGVETQYF. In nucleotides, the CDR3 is TGTGCCAGCAGCTTAACAGGGGTGGAGACCCAGTACTTC.

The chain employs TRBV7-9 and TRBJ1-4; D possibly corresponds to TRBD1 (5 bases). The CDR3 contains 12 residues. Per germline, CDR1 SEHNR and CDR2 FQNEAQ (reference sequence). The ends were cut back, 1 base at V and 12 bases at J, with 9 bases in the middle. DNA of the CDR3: TGTGCCAGCAGCTTAGGGGGGTCAGAACTGTTTTTT. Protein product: CASSLGGSELFF.

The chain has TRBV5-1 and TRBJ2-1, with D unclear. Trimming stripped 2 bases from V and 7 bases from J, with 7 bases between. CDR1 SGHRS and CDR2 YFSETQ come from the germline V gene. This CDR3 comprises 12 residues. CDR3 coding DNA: TGCGCCAGCAGCTTTCAGGAGAATGAGCAGTTCTTC. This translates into CASSFQENEQFF.

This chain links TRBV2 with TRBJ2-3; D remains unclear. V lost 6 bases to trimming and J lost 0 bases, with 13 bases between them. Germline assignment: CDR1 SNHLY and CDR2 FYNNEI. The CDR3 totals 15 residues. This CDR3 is CASSDIAISTDTQYF. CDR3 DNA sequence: TGTGCCAGCAGCGACATAGCCATTAGCACAGATACGCAGTATTTT.

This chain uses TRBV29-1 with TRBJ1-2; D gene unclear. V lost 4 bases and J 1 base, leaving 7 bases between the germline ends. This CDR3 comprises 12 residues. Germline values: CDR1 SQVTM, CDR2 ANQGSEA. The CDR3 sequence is CSVGAFNYGYTF. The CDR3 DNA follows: TGCAGCGTTGGAGCGTTTAACTATGGCTACACCTTC.

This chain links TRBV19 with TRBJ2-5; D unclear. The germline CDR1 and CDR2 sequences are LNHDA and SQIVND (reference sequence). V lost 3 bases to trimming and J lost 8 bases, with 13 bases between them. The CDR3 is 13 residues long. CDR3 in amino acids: CASSMKGVSTQYF. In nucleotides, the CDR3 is TGTGCCAGTAGTATGAAGGGTGTAAGCACCCAGTACTTC.

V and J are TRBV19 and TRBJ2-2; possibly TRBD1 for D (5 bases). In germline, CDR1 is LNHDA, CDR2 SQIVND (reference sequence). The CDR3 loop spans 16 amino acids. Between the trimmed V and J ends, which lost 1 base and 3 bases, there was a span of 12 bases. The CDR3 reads CASSIVGVLYTGELFF. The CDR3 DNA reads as TGTGCCAGTAGTATAGTAGGGGTCTTGTACACCGGGGAGCTGTTTTTT.

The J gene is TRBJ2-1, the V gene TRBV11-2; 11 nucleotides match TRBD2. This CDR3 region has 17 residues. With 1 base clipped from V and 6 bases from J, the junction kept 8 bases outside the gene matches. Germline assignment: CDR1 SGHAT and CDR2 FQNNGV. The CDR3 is CASSLVLLAGALNEQFF. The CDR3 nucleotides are TGTGCCAGCAGCTTAGTCTTACTAGCGGGAGCCCTCAATGAGCAGTTCTTC.

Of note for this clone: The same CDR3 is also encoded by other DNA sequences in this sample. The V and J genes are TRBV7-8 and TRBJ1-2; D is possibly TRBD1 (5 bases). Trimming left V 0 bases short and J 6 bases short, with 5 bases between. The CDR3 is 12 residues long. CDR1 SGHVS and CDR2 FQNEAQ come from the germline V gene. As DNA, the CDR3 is TGTGCCAGCAGCTTAGCAGGGGATGGCTACACCTTC. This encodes CASSLAGDGYTF.

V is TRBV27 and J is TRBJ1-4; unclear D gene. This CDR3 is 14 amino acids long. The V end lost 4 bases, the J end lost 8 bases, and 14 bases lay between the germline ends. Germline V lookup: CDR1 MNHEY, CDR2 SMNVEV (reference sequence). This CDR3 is CASSSLMPTEKLFF. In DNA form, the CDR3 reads TGTGCCAGCAGTTCACTAATGCCGACCGAAAAACTGTTTTTT.

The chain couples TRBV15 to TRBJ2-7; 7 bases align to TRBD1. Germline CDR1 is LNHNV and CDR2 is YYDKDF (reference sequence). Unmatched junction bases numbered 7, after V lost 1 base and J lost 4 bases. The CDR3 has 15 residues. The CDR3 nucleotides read TGTGCCACCAGCAGAGCAAGGGGGCTACAATACGAGCAGTACTTC. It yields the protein CATSRARGLQYEQYF.

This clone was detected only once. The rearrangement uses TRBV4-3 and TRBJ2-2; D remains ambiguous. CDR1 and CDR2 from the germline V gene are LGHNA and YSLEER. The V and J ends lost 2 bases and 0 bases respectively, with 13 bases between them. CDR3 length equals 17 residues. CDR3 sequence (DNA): TGCGCCAGCAGCCAACCCCGGGCTGAAACGAACACCGGGGAGCTGTTTTTT. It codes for CASSQPRAETNTGELFF.

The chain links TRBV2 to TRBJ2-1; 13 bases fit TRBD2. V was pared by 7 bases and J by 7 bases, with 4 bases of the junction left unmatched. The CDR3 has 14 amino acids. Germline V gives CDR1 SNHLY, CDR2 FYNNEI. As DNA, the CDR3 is TGTGCCAGCATGGGACTAGCGGGAAAGAATGAGCAGTTCTTC. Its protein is CASMGLAGKNEQFF. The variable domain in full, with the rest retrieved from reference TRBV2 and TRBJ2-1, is EPEVTQTPSHQVTQMGQEVILRCVPISNHLYFYWYRQILGQKVEFLVSFYNNEISEKSEIFDDQFSVERPDGSNFTLKIRSTKLEDSAMYFCASMGLAGKNEQFFGPGTRLTVL.

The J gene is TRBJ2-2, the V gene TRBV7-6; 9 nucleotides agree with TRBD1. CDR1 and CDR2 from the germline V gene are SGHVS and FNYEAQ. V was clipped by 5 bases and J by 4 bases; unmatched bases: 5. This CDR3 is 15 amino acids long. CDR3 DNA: TGTGCCAGCAGCCCCCGGGACAGGGCCACCGGGGAGCTGTTTTTT. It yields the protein CASSPRDRATGELFF.